The entry that follows covers one T cell receptor beta chain sequence. Measured with immunoSEQ multiplex PCR; TCRdb has only the in-frame clones, and not every one. The data show 2 million to 2.5 million clones, more than 85% seen once. This sample was included in a study of shared clonotypes between healthy human individuals. Study in general: CD4 naive cells filled three plates per donor, CD4 memory three, CD8 naive two and CD8 memory one.

Trimming removed 6 bases from V and 1 base from J; junction bases left unmatched: 10. The CDR3 extends over 17 amino acids. Germline V gene lookup returns CDR1 MDHEN and CDR2 SYDVKM. This sequence was found in a man in his late teens or twenties in good health. Some clones in this sample may be carry-over from other donors' samples. The chain recombines TRBV28 with TRBJ2-5, with 11 bases matching TRBD1. Material for sequencing was naive CD4+ T cells from PBMCs. Subset of the sample: CD45RA+ positively selected. In DNA, the CDR3 is TGTGCCAGCAGCCCTCTTTCCGGGACAGGGGGCCAAGAGACCCAGTACTTC. Translating it yields CASSPLSGTGGQETQYF.